This T cell receptor beta chain was captured by sequencing in a study of blood T cell repertoires in COVID-19. Study overall: The origin of the acute and convalescent COVID-19 samples was the United States, Italy and Spain. Sources were T cells, B-cell-depleted T cells, or PBMCs; the material itself was cDNA or gDNA.

This clone showed up just a few times. Authors' analysis steps: Quantification of nucleated cells was approximated via reference gene primer amplification. Produced via immunoSEQ multiplex PCR; TCRdb's table is partial and in-frame only. V and J calls and clone size are copied from that table; D and trimming were computed from the DNA. The sample records more than 200,000 clones, roughly 80% being singletons. V shed 1 base and J shed 9 bases, with 8 bases lying between them. The CDR3 extends over 12 amino acids. Germline lookup yields CDR1 LGHDT and CDR2 YNNKEL (reference sequence). The source material was peripheral blood. This chain connects TRBV3-1 (or the pseudogene TRBV3-2) to TRBJ2-3; D possibly corresponds to TRBD2 (5 bases). The clonotype comes from a man older than 75 with acute or convalescent COVID-19. The CDR3 nucleotides are TGTGCCAGCAGCCAAGGAGAGCGGACGCAGTATTTT. Protein product: CASSQGERTQYF.